The T cell receptor beta chain described here comes from a study of control samples from healthy donors and cancer patients. V lost 1 base to trimming and J lost 1 base, with 7 bases between them. CDR3 length: 14 amino acids. The germline gives CDR1 SGHVS, CDR2 FQNEAQ. The protocol was immunoSEQ multiplex PCR, while the TCRdb copy is restricted to in-frame clones and leaves out a portion. The table has under 150,000 clones, approximately 89% seen once. Comments on this clone: The identical CDR3 is also encoded by other nucleotide sequences in the sample.

This clonotype was sampled from a man in his 60s in good health. The specimen sequenced was blood. The V and J genes are TRBV7-8 and TRBJ1-2; D is ambiguous. The CDR3 reads CASSLGTVNYGYTF. In DNA, the CDR3 is TGTGCCAGCAGCTTAGGTACAGTTAACTATGGCTACACCTTC.